This T cell receptor beta chain originates from a study of OX40 agonist ivuxolimab in advanced cancers. At the level of the study: Patients receiving dose escalation had hepatocellular carcinoma, melanoma, renal cell or head and neck cancer. Partial responses occurred in Three dose-escalation patients, one with hepatocellular carcinoma and two with cutaneous melanoma.

This clone was seen only once. The CDR3 runs 12 residues. Per germline, CDR1 SEHNR and CDR2 FQNEAQ (reference sequence). The ends were cut back, 5 bases at V and 5 bases at J, with 4 bases in the middle. Repertoires were generated with immunoSEQ multiplex PCR, while TCRdb's copy carries only in-frame clones and drops some. This sample carries fewer than 65,000 clones, 60% to 80% of them seen once, and the ten largest clones take 3% to 4%. The source material was CD4+ or CD8+ T cells sorted from blood, sampled in a trial of the OX40 agonist ivuxolimab. The clonotype was recovered from an adult with an advanced solid tumor such as melanoma, head and neck, liver or kidney cancer. This chain connects TRBV7-9 to TRBJ1-6; D not certain. This CDR3 is CASSTNNSPLHF. The CDR3 region has the DNA TGTGCCAGCAGCACCAATAATTCACCCCTCCACTTT.